Listed below are T cell receptor beta chains from one sample, sequenced in a study of shared clonotypes between healthy human individuals. Measured with immunoSEQ multiplex PCR; TCRdb has only the in-frame clones, and not every one. The sample yields about 380,000 clones, 96% seen once. The specimen was memory CD8+ T cells sorted from blood. The receptors originated from a man aged 30 to 39 in good health. The CDR3 runs from the conserved cysteine through the conserved F or W. Fields, in order: J gene, V gene, CDR3 protein.

j_call: TRBJ1-4
v_call: TRBV10-3
cdr3_aa: CAISDNRDEKLFF

j_call: TRBJ1-5
v_call: TRBV4-1
cdr3_aa: CASSQLFPPLSPQHF

j_call: TRBJ1-1
v_call: TRBV9
cdr3_aa: CASSIGGAPNTEAFF

j_call: TRBJ2-2
v_call: TRBV7-6
cdr3_aa: CASSIRTSSNTGELFF

j_call: TRBJ1-4
v_call: TRBV30
cdr3_aa: CASNSGGYEKLFF

j_call: TRBJ2-2
v_call: TRBV5-4
cdr3_aa: CASSLVGGELFF

j_call: TRBJ2-4
v_call: TRBV19
cdr3_aa: CASSIKPKEGAGNIQYF

j_call: TRBJ2-7
v_call: TRBV18
cdr3_aa: CASSPGTATYEQYF

j_call: TRBJ2-7
v_call: TRBV5-1
cdr3_aa: CASSVWDSRRDEQYF

j_call: TRBJ2-2
v_call: TRBV5-1
cdr3_aa: CATGPAPTGELFF

j_call: TRBJ2-1
v_call: TRBV7-6
cdr3_aa: CASSHGYNEQFF

j_call: TRBJ2-1
v_call: TRBV14
cdr3_aa: CASSQGGPNEQFF

j_call: TRBJ2-3
v_call: TRBV28
cdr3_aa: CASTGLAVSTDTQYF

j_call: TRBJ2-7
v_call: TRBV29-1
cdr3_aa: CSVEERGEQYF

j_call: TRBJ2-3
v_call: TRBV9
cdr3_aa: CASSVKLAGGDTQYF

j_call: TRBJ1-4
v_call: TRBV5-4
cdr3_aa: CASNITGGFSEKLFF

j_call: TRBJ1-1
v_call: TRBV16
cdr3_aa: CASSLGQASLEAFF

j_call: TRBJ2-3
v_call: TRBV5-1
cdr3_aa: CASSLGTGNADTQYF

j_call: TRBJ2-1
v_call: TRBV6-5
cdr3_aa: CASSYSISVYNEQFF

j_call: TRBJ2-2
v_call: TRBV5-4
cdr3_aa: CASSGGRGRKNTGELFF

j_call: TRBJ2-7
v_call: TRBV2
cdr3_aa: CASTPTRLNYEQYF

j_call: TRBJ2-6
v_call: TRBV5-1
cdr3_aa: CASSRDSRSGANVLTF

j_call: TRBJ1-4
v_call: TRBV6-5
cdr3_aa: CASSYSIREKLFF

j_call: TRBJ2-1
v_call: TRBV29-1
cdr3_aa: CSSTWTRGYNEQFF

j_call: TRBJ1-5
v_call: TRBV5-1
cdr3_aa: CASSLSGGAGNQPQHF

j_call: TRBJ2-2
v_call: TRBV29-1
cdr3_aa: CSVVEDRDTGELFF

j_call: TRBJ2-1
v_call: TRBV4-1
cdr3_aa: CASSPNPAGALYNEQFF

j_call: TRBJ2-7
v_call: TRBV7-2
cdr3_aa: CASSLNNYEQYF

j_call: TRBJ2-7
v_call: TRBV5-1
cdr3_aa: CASSLFLSGSGYEQYF

j_call: TRBJ2-7
v_call: TRBV28
cdr3_aa: CASSPKDYEQYF

j_call: TRBJ2-1
v_call: TRBV11-2
cdr3_aa: CASSPYNEQFF

j_call: TRBJ2-3
v_call: TRBV10-1
cdr3_aa: CASRGVADRTDTQYF

j_call: TRBJ1-1
v_call: TRBV7-9
cdr3_aa: CASEPHPQGQNTEAFF

j_call: TRBJ2-3
v_call: TRBV30
cdr3_aa: CALARTRGHTQYF

j_call: TRBJ1-4
v_call: TRBV19
cdr3_aa: CASNPRDRVEKLFF

j_call: TRBJ2-1
v_call: TRBV13
cdr3_aa: CASSLEVGAGNGEQFF

j_call: TRBJ1-1
v_call: TRBV10-1
cdr3_aa: CASSESQGAEAFF

j_call: TRBJ2-5
v_call: TRBV14
cdr3_aa: CASSQSGQETQYF

j_call: TRBJ2-5
v_call: TRBV28
cdr3_aa: CASTETQYF

j_call: TRBJ2-4
v_call: TRBV30
cdr3_aa: CAWSTPWLAKNIQYF

j_call: TRBJ2-7
v_call: TRBV18
cdr3_aa: CASSRPGPIPSYEQYF

j_call: TRBJ2-3
v_call: TRBV6-5
cdr3_aa: CASSYSIGRLGDTQYF

j_call: TRBJ2-3
v_call: TRBV18
cdr3_aa: CASSPPRATSGRRTDTQYF

j_call: TRBJ2-4
v_call: TRBV5-1
cdr3_aa: CASSLELGQRARAKNIQYF

j_call: TRBJ2-2
v_call: TRBV5-4
cdr3_aa: CASSPGQANTGELFF

j_call: TRBJ2-1
v_call: TRBV28
cdr3_aa: CASSLASGRGNEQFF

j_call: TRBJ2-5
v_call: TRBV19
cdr3_aa: CASSLPGTGEQETQYF

j_call: TRBJ1-3
v_call: TRBV2
cdr3_aa: CASSGGNTIYF

j_call: TRBJ2-7
v_call: TRBV10-2
cdr3_aa: CASGLAGHYEQYF

j_call: TRBJ1-2
v_call: TRBV10-3
cdr3_aa: CAISEGQPHPHGYTF